Shown below are 24 T cell receptor beta chains from a single sample sequenced in a study of PD-1 blockade in classical Hodgkin lymphoma. The data were produced by immunoSEQ multiplex PCR, yet TCRdb's version contains in-frame clones alone and is incomplete. In the table there are 46,000 or so clones, about 90% of which are singletons. In every patient, relapse followed autologous stem cell transplantation, while exposure to brentuximab vedotin differed. The source was peripheral blood mononuclear cells (PBMCs), collected at baseline. Receptors originate from a human donor with classical Hodgkin lymphoma.

The chain combines TRBV29-1 with TRBJ2-3; the D gene could be TRBD1 or TRBD2 (5 bases each). CDR3 length equals 11 residues. The ends were cut back, 7 bases at V and 6 bases at J, with 11 bases in the middle. Germline assignment: CDR1 SQVTM and CDR2 ANQGSEA. In DNA form, the CDR3 reads TGCAGCGCCTCGGGGCAGGATACGCAGTATTTT. It is translated as CSASGQDTQYF.

Only a few counts were recorded for this clone. The rearrangement joins TRBV6-1 to TRBJ1-6; TRBD1 matches at 7 bases. The V and J ends lost 3 bases and 7 bases, in that order; junction bases with no gene match: 6. CDR1 MNHNS and CDR2 SASEGT come from the germline V gene. The CDR3 has 15 residues. The CDR3 nucleotides are TGTGCCAGCAGTGAGCTAAGGGGGCGGAATTCACCCCTCCACTTT. It is translated as CASSELRGRNSPLHF.

V usage is TRBV5-1 and J usage is TRBJ2-7, with 7 bases that match TRBD1. V gave up 3 bases and J gave up 6 bases; unmatched junction bases: 9. CDR1 is SGHRS, CDR2 YFSETQ, per germline. CDR3 length equals 14 residues. CDR3 amino acids: CASSWGTEPIEQYF. The CDR3 nucleotides are TGCGCCAGCAGCTGGGGGACAGAGCCTATCGAGCAGTACTTC.

This chain uses TRBV29-1 with TRBJ1-1; 8 bases line up with TRBD1. The CDR3 length is 13 residues. CDR1 and CDR2 from the germline V gene are SQVTM and ANQGSEA. The trim removed 2 bases at V and 2 bases at J, leaving 1 base unmatched. This chain's CDR3 is CSVEQGANTEAFF. The CDR3 bases are TGCAGCGTTGAACAGGGGGCAAACACTGAAGCTTTCTTT.

The V gene is TRBV7-6, the J gene TRBJ2-2; 9 nucleotides match TRBD1. The V and J ends lost 5 bases and 1 base, in that order; junction bases with no gene match: 2. The CDR3 runs 15 residues. Germline CDR1 reads SGHVS; CDR2 reads FNYEAQ. The DNA of the CDR3 is TGTGCCAGCAGCCTGACAGGGGGGAACACCGGGGAGCTGTTTTTT. This encodes CASSLTGGNTGELFF.

The chain combines TRBV4-1 with TRBJ1-2; D not certain. V lost 1 base and J 7 bases, leaving 7 bases between the germline ends. Germline V gives CDR1 MGHRA, CDR2 YSYEKL. The CDR3 length is 12 residues. The DNA for the CDR3 is TGCGCCAGCAGCCAAGGGACGGTTGGCTACACCTTC. It specifies CASSQGTVGYTF.

This clone was detected a few times. The gene calls are TRBV5-4 and TRBJ2-7; TRBD1 might be the D (6 bases). The V end was cut by 5 bases, the J end by 4 bases, with 19 bases between. The CDR3 has 15 residues. Germline assignment: CDR1 SGHNT and CDR2 YYREEE (reference sequence). The CDR3 reads CASSHIGTKNYEQYF. CDR3 in DNA: TGTGCCAGCAGTCATATCGGGACAAAGAATTACGAGCAGTACTTC.

This rearrangement joins TRBV4-1 to TRBJ1-1; D ambiguous. Germline assignment: CDR1 MGHRA and CDR2 YSYEKL. V gave up 0 bases and J gave up 4 bases, with 12 bases separating them. The CDR3 length is 15 residues. The CDR3 loop reads CASSQDRGWGTEAFF. The CDR3 nucleotides are TGCGCCAGCAGCCAAGACCGCGGATGGGGCACTGAAGCTTTCTTT.

The chain has TRBV7-8 and TRBJ2-1; 9 bases line up with TRBD2. This CDR3 is built from 14 residues. V lost 7 bases to trimming and J lost 7 bases; unmatched junction nucleotides: 8. CDR1 and CDR2 (germline): SGHVS, FQNEAQ. The CDR3 nucleotides read TGTGCCAGCAATCCGCGGGAGGGGGCTAATGAGCAGTTCTTC. It codes for CASNPREGANEQFF.

The chain is built from TRBV21-1 and TRBJ2-1; the D call TRBD2 from the table was never checked on the DNA. TRBV21-1 is given as a pseudogene. This CDR3 has 16 amino acids. The CDR3 DNA follows: TGTGCCAGCAGCAAAGCAGGAGCGAAGAAACCCAATGAGCAGTTCTTC. It yields the protein CASSKAGAKKPNEQFF.

The chain is built from TRBV6-1 and TRBJ1-4; the D gene is possibly TRBD1 (6 bases). The germline gives CDR1 MNHNS, CDR2 SASEGT. The V end was cut by 2 bases, the J end by 8 bases, with 12 bases between. CDR3 length: 14 residues. DNA of the CDR3: TGTGCCAGCAGTGAACAGGGGATTCGCGAAAAACTGTTTTTT. Translating it yields CASSEQGIREKLFF.

This clone has just a few counts. As DNA, the CDR3 is TGTGCCAGCAGCTTAGCGGGAGAGGGTGAGCAGTACTTC. It is translated as CASSLAGEGEQYF. The V call is TRBV5-4, the J call TRBJ2-7, with 8 bases lining up with TRBD2. The CDR3 has 13 amino acids. CDR1 SGHNT and CDR2 YYREEE come from the germline V gene (reference sequence). V trimming: 2 bases; J trimming: 7 bases; junction bases outside the gene matches: 5.

This chain links TRBV10-3 with TRBJ2-2; 12 bases align to TRBD1. The CDR3 is 20 amino acids. Germline CDR1 ENHRY, CDR2 SYGVKD. The V segment lost 6 bases and the J segment 4 bases; nucleotides outside the gene matches: 18. Here the CDR3 reads CAISQLGQGAASETTGELFF. The CDR3 DNA follows: TGTGCCATCAGCCAATTGGGACAGGGGGCGGCTAGCGAGACCACCGGGGAGCTGTTTTTT.

CDR3 sequence reads: CASSSRTSGSVYEQYF. The CDR3 bases are TGTGCCAGCAGTTCAAGGACTAGCGGGAGCGTGTACGAGCAGTACTTC. The rearrangement uses TRBV27 and TRBJ2-7; the match to TRBD2 covers 13 bases. The V gene's germline CDR1 is MNHEY and CDR2 SMNVEV (reference sequence). With V trimmed by 4 bases and J by 4 bases, 7 bases remained unmatched. There are 16 residues in the CDR3.

This chain links TRBV4-3 with TRBJ2-7; tentatively, D is TRBD1 (8 bases). Trimming pared 4 bases from V and 5 bases from J, leaving 15 bases between. CDR1 and CDR2 (germline): LGHNA, YSLEER. This CDR3 spans 14 amino acids. The chain's CDR3 is CASSLYRGGNEQYF. The CDR3 bases are TGCGCCAGCAGCCTTTACAGGGGGGGAAACGAGCAGTACTTC.

V usage is TRBV19 and J usage is TRBJ2-2; 9 nucleotides align to TRBD1. The CDR3 is 16 amino acids. The trim removed 4 bases at V and 8 bases at J, leaving 11 bases unmatched. Germline-derived CDR1 and CDR2 are LNHDA and SQIVND (reference sequence). The CDR3 sequence: CASSTGTGLSGGELFF. CDR3 DNA: TGTGCCAGTAGTACCGGGACAGGGCTATCGGGGGGGGAGCTGTTTTTT.

V is TRBV7-3 and J is TRBJ2-3; 7 bases match TRBD1. Germline V gene lookup returns CDR1 SGHTA and CDR2 FQGTGA. After removal of 2 bases from V and 3 bases from J, the junction contained 2 bases not matched to a gene. This CDR3 spans 14 amino acids. The CDR3 loop reads CASSLDRVTDTQYF. CDR3 coding DNA: TGTGCCAGCAGCTTAGACAGGGTGACAGATACGCAGTATTTT.

The chain joins TRBV27 to TRBJ1-5; TRBD1 might be the D (6 bases). The CDR3 runs 18 residues. CDR1 and CDR2 (germline): MNHEY, SMNVEV (reference sequence). Between the trimmed V and J ends, which lost 4 bases and 2 bases, there was a span of 21 bases. Written as DNA, the CDR3 is TGTGCCAGCAGTTCATGGGGGCGGGGTACGAGGCGCAATCAGCCCCAGCATTTT. This codes for CASSSWGRGTRRNQPQHF.

The genes are TRBV2 and TRBJ2-1; 10 nucleotides agree with TRBD2. V trimming: 1 base; J trimming: 5 bases; junction bases outside the gene matches: 5. In germline, CDR1 is SNHLY, CDR2 FYNNEI. This CDR3 has 16 residues. CDR3 region: CASSEEIAGGNNEQFF. The CDR3 bases are TGTGCCAGCAGTGAAGAGATAGCGGGAGGTAACAATGAGCAGTTCTTC. Drawing the rest from reference TRBV2 and TRBJ2-1, the complete variable domain is EPEVTQTPSHQVTQMGQEVILRCVPISNHLYFYWYRQILGQKVEFLVSFYNNEISEKSEIFDDQFSVERPDGSNFTLKIRSTKLEDSAMYFCASSEEIAGGNNEQFFGPGTRLTVL.

The chain couples TRBV25-1 to TRBJ1-3; D not resolved. The CDR3 is made up of 17 amino acids. The germline V gene has CDR1 MGHDK and CDR2 SYGVNS. V lost 0 bases, J lost 0 bases, and 12 bases lay in between. DNA for the CDR3: TGTGCCAGCAGTGAATATGGAGATTTCGGCTCTGGAAACACCATATATTTT. Translation: CASSEYGDFGSGNTIYF.

This clone was recorded once. The chain joins TRBV7-9 to TRBJ2-2, with D uncertain. Trimming left V 9 bases short and J 6 bases short, with 11 bases between. The CDR3 has 12 residues. Per the germline V gene, CDR1 is SEHNR and CDR2 is FQNEAQ (reference sequence). The CDR3 sequence is CASHLRPGELFF. The CDR3, as DNA: TGTGCCAGTCATCTTCGTCCCGGGGAGCTGTTTTTT.

The chain recombines TRBV28 with TRBJ2-6; no clear D gene. V lost 2 bases, J lost 0 bases, and 5 bases lay in between. The CDR3 consists of 15 residues. CDR1 and CDR2 (germline): MDHEN, SYDVKM. The CDR3 loop is CASSLRVSGANVLTF. The CDR3 bases are TGTGCCAGCAGTTTAAGGGTCTCTGGGGCCAACGTCCTGACTTTC.

Within the sample, this clone is medium-sized. The chain couples TRBV9 to TRBJ2-7; D perhaps matches TRBD1 (6 bases). The CDR3 contains 16 residues. V was trimmed by 4 bases and J by 4 bases, leaving 21 bases between them. The germline CDR1 and CDR2 sequences are SGDLS and YYNGEE. DNA of the CDR3: TGTGCCAGCAGCCCAAGTGGGGCAGGGGCTTTTTACGAGCAGTACTTC. It is translated as CASSPSGAGAFYEQYF.

The rearrangement links TRBV6-5 to TRBJ2-6; D is possibly TRBD1 or TRBD2 (6 bases each). This CDR3 is built from 16 residues. The germline CDR1 and CDR2 sequences are MNHEY and SVGAGI. The ends were cut back, 1 base at V and 0 bases at J, with 7 bases in the middle. For the CDR3, the DNA is TGTGCCAGCAGTTACTGGGGGGCCTCTGGGGCCAACGTCCTGACTTTC. Translation: CASSYWGASGANVLTF.